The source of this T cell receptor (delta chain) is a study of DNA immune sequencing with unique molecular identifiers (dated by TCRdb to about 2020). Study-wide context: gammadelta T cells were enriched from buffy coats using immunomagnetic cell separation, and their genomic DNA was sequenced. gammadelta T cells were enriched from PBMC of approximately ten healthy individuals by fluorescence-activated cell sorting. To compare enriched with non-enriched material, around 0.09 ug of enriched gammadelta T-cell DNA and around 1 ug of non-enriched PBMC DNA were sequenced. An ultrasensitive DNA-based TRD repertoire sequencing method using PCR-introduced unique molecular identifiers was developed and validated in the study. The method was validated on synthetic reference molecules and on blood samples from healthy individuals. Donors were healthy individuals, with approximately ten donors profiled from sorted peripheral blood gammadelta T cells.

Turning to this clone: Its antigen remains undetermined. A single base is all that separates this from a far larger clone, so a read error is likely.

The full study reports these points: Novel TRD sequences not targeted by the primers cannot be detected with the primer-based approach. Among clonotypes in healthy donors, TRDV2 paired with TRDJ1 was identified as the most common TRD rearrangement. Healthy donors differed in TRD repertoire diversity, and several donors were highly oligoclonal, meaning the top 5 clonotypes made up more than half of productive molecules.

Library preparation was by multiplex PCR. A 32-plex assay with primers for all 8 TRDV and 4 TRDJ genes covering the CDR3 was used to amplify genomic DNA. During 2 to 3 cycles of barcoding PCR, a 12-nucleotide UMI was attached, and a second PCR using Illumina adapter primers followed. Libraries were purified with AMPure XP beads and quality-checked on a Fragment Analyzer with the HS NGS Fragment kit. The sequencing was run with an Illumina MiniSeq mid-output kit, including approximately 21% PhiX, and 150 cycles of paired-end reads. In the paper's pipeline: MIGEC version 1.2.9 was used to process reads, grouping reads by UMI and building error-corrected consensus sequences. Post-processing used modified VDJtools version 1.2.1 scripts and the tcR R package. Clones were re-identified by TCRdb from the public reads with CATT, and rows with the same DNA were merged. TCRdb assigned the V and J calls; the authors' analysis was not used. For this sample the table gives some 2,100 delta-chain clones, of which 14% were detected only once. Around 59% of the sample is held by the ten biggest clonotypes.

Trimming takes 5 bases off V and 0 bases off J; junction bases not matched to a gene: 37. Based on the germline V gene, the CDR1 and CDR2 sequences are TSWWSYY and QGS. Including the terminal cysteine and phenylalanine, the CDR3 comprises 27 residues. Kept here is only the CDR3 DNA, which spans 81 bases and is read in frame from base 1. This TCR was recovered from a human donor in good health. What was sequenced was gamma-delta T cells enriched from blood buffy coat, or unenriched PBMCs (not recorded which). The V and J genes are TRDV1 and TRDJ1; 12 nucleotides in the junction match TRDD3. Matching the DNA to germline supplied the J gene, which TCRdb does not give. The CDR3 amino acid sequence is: CALGPSLLREGNWGIQPTNGYTDKLIF. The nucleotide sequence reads TGTGCTCTTGGGCCCTCTTTGCTACGTGAGGGGAACTGGGGGATACAACCAACAAACGGGTACACCGATAAACTCATCTTT.